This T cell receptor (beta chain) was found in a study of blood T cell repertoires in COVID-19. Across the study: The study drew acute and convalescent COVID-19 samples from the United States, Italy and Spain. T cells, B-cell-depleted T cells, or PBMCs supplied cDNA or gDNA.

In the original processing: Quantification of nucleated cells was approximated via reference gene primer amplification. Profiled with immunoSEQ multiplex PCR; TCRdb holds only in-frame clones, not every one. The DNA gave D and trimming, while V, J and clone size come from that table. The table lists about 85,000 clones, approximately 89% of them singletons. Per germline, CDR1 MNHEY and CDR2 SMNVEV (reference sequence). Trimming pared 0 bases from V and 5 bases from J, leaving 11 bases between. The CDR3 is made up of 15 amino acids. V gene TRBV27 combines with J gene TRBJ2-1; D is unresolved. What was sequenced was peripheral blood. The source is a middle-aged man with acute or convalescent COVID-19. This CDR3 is CASSLSSRVHNEQFF. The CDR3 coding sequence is TGTGCCAGCAGTTTATCTAGTCGGGTTCACAATGAGCAGTTCTTC.